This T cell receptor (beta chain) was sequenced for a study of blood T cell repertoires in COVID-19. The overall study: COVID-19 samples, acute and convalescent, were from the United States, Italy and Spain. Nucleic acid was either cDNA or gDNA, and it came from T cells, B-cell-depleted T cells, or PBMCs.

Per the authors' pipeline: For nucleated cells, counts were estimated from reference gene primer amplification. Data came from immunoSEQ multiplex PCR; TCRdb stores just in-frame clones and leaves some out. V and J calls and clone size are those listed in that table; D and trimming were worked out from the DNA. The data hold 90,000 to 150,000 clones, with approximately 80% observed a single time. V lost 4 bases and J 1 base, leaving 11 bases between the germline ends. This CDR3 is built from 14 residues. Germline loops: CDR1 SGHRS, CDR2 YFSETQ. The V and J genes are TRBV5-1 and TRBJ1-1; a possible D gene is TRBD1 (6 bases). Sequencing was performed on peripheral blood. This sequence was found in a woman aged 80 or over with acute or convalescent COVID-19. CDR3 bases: TGCGCCAGCAGCCCTGACAGGCAGAACACTGAAGCTTTCTTT. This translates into CASSPDRQNTEAFF.